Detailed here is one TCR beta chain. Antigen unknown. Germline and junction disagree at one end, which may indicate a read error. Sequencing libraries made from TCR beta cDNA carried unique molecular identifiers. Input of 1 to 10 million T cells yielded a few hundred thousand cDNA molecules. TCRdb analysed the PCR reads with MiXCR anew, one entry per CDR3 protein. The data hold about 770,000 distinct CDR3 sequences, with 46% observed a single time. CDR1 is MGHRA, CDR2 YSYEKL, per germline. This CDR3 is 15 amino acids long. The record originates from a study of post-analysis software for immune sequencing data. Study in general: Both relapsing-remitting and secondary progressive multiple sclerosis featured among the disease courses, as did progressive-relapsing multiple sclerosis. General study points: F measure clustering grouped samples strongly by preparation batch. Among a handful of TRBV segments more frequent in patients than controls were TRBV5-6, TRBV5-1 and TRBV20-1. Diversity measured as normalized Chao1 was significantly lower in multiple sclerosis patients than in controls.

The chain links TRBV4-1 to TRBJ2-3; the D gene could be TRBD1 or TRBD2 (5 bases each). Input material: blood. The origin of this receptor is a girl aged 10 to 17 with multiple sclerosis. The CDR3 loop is CASSQDPGATNTQYF. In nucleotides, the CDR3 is TGCGCCAGCAGCCAAGATCCCGGGGCCACAAATACGCAGTATTTT.